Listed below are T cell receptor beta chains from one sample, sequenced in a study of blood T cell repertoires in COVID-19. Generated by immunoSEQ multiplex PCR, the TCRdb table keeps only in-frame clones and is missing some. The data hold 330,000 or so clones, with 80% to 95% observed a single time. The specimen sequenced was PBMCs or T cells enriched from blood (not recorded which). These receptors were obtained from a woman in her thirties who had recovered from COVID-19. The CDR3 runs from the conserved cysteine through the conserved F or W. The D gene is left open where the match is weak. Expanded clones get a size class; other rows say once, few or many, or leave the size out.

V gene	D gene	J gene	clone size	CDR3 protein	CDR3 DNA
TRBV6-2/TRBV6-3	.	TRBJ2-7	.	CASSYPGQTYEQYF	TGTGCCAGCAGTTACCCCGGACAGACCTACGAGCAGTACTTC
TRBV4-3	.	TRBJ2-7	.	CASSQGLSSYEQYF	TGCGCCAGCAGCCAAGGCCTAAGTTCCTACGAGCAGTACTTC
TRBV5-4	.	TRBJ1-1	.	CASTNRVSEAFF	TGTGCCAGCACCAACAGGGTCTCTGAAGCTTTCTTT
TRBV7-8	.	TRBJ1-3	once	CASSLTGVSSGNTIYF	TGTGCCAGCAGCTTAACAGGCGTCAGCTCTGGAAACACCATATATTTT
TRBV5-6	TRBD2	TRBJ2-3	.	CASSLTSGGSDTQYF	TGTGCCAGCAGCTTGACTAGCGGGGGATCAGATACGCAGTATTTT
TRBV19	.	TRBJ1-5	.	CASSIWGKPQHF	TGTGCCAGTAGTATCTGGGGCAAGCCCCAGCATTTT
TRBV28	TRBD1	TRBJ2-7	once	CASSDRVEQYF	TGTGCCAGCAGTGACAGGGTAGAGCAGTACTTC
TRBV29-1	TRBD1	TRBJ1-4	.	CSARTGGWDEKLFF	TGCAGCGCAAGAACAGGGGGCTGGGATGAAAAACTGTTTTTT
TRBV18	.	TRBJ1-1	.	CASSLTDMNTEAFF	TGTGCCAGCTCATTAACAGATATGAACACTGAAGCTTTCTTT
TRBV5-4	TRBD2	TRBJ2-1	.	CASSSLAGSSYNEQFF	TGTGCCAGCAGTTCGTTAGCGGGGAGCTCCTACAATGAGCAGTTCTTC
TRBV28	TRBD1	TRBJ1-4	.	CASSFPGQLEKLFF	TGTGCCAGCAGTTTCCCGGGACAGCTAGAAAAACTGTTTTTT
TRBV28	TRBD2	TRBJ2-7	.	CASSFVAGGGEQYF	TGTGCCAGCAGTTTTGTAGCGGGAGGTGGCGAGCAGTACTTC
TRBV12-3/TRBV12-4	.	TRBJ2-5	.	CASSHREETQYF	TGTGCCAGCAGCCACAGGGAAGAGACCCAGTACTTC
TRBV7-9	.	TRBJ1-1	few	CASSLALGYETEAFF	TGTGCCAGCAGCTTAGCGCTAGGATACGAGACTGAAGCTTTCTTT
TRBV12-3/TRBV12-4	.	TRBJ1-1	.	CASSFMGNPEAFF	TGTGCCAGCAGTTTTATGGGCAATCCTGAAGCTTTCTTT
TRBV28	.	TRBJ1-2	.	CASSFSRHDGGYTF	TGTGCCAGCAGTTTTTCCCGGCATGACGGGGGCTACACCTTC
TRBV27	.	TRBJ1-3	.	CASRPGGSGNTIYF	TGTGCCAGCAGGCCCGGGGGCTCTGGAAACACCATATATTTT
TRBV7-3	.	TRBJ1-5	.	CASSFKVRDQPQHF	TGTGCCAGCAGCTTCAAGGTCAGGGATCAGCCCCAGCATTTT
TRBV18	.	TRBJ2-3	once	CASSSMKDTQYF	TGTGCCAGCTCAAGCATGAAGGATACGCAGTATTTT
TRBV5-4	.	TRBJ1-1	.	CASSLEGRRTEAFF	TGTGCCAGCAGCCTGGAGGGGAGGCGGACTGAAGCTTTCTTT
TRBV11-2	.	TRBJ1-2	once	CASSLGTGTYGYTF	TGTGCCAGCAGCTTAGGAACAGGGACCTATGGCTACACCTTC
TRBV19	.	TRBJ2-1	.	CASSIGGQGQNEQFF	TGTGCCAGTAGTATAGGGGGGCAGGGGCAGAATGAGCAGTTCTTC
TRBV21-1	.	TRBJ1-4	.	CAGTGTGDKANEKLFF	TGTGCCGGTACGGGGACAGGCGACAAGGCTAATGAAAAACTGTTTTTT
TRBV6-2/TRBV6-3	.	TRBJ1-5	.	CASSTRGSNQPQHF	TGTGCCAGCAGTACCAGGGGTAGCAATCAGCCCCAGCATTTT
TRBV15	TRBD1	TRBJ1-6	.	CATSREGQLLHF	TGTGCCACCAGCAGAGAGGGACAGCTTCTCCACTTT
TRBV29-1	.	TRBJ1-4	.	CSVNPGGGGEKLFF	TGCAGCGTCAACCCGGGGGGCGGGGGTGAAAAACTGTTTTTT
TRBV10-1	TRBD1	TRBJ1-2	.	CASSWGQGVHGYTF	TGCGCCAGCAGTTGGGGACAGGGTGTCCATGGCTACACCTTC
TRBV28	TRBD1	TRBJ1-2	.	CASSSGQYYGYTF	TGTGCCAGCAGTTCGGGACAGTACTATGGCTACACCTTC
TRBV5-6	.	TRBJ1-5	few	CASSPIRNNQPQHF	TGTGCCAGCAGCCCGATTAGAAACAATCAGCCCCAGCATTTT
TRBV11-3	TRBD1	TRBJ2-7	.	CASSPPGQGRKQYF	TGTGCCAGCAGCCCGCCGGGACAGGGTAGGAAGCAGTACTTC
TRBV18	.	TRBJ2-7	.	CASSPPSGDYEQYF	TGTGCCAGCTCACCACCGTCAGGGGACTACGAGCAGTACTTC
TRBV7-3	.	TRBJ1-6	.	CASSFGGVDSPLHF	TGTGCCAGCAGCTTCGGAGGGGTAGATTCACCCCTCCACTTT
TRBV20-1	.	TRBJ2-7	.	CSASSTGYEQYF	TGCAGTGCTAGTAGCACAGGCTACGAGCAGTACTTC
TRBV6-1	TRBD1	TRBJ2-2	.	CASRERQGARPGELFF	TGTGCCAGCAGGGAAAGACAGGGGGCAAGACCCGGGGAGCTGTTTTTT
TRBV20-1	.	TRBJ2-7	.	CSASYGRDTYEQYF	TGCAGTGCCAGTTATGGTCGGGACACCTACGAGCAGTACTTC
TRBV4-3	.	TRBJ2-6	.	CASSQEPGSGANVLTF	TGCGCCAGCAGCCAAGAACCAGGCTCTGGGGCCAACGTCCTGACTTTC
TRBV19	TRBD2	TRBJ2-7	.	CASSLGRTSGISYEQYF	TGTGCCAGTAGCCTAGGGCGTACTAGCGGGATATCCTACGAGCAGTACTTC
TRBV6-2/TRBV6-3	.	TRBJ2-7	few	CASSTSGTLISYEQYF	TGTGCCAGCAGTACATCCGGGACACTGATATCCTACGAGCAGTACTTC
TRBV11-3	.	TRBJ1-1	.	CASSFSRETEAFF	TGTGCCAGCAGCTTCAGTAGGGAGACTGAAGCTTTCTTT
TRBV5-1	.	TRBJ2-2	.	CASSFGSGELFF	TGCGCCAGCAGCTTTGGCAGCGGGGAGCTGTTTTTT
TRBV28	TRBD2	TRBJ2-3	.	CASGTSVPDTQYF	TGTGCCAGCGGGACTAGCGTTCCGGATACGCAGTATTTT
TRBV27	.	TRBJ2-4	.	CASSPSLVLHAVAKNIQYF	TGTGCCAGCAGTCCATCGCTGGTTCTCCACGCGGTAGCCAAAAACATTCAGTACTTC
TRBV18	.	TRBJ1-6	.	CASSPRRVTNSPLHF	TGTGCCAGCTCACCACGCCGGGTAACTAATTCACCCCTCCACTTT
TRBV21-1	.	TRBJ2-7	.	CASSKLGLDLYEQYF	TGTGCCAGCAGCAAACTTGGACTAGACCTCTACGAGCAGTACTTC
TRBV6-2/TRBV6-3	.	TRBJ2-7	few	CASSPTGRGQYF	TGTGCCAGCAGCCCTACCGGACGGGGGCAGTACTTC
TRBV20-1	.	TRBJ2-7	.	CSAREFYEQYF	TGCAGTGCTAGGGAGTTCTACGAGCAGTACTTC
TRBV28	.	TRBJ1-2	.	CASSSGNGYTF	TGTGCCAGCAGTTCAGGAAATGGCTACACCTTC
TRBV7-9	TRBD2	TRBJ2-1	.	CASSTGLGYNEQFF	TGTGCCAGCAGCACGGGACTAGGCTACAATGAGCAGTTCTTC
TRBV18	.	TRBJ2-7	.	CASSQGAYEQYF	TGTGCCAGCTCACAAGGGGCCTACGAGCAGTACTTC
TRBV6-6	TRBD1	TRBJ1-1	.	CASSFTGTGNTEAFF	TGTGCCAGCAGTTTTACCGGGACAGGGAACACTGAAGCTTTCTTT
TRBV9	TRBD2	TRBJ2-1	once	CASSGGLAFQNEQFF	TGTGCCAGCAGCGGGGGACTAGCGTTTCAGAATGAGCAGTTCTTC
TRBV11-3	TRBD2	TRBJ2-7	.	CARRPSGRSYEQYF	TGTGCCAGGCGCCCTAGCGGACGCTCCTACGAGCAGTACTTC
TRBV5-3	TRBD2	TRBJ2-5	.	CAPREGLKTQYF	TGTGCCCCAAGGGAGGGGTTGAAGACCCAGTACTTC
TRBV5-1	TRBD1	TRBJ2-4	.	CASSLWQGEAKNIQYF	TGCGCCAGCAGCTTGTGGCAGGGGGAGGCCAAAAACATTCAGTACTTC